These 10 T cell receptor beta chains came from one sample sequenced in a study of T cells after posttransplantation cyclophosphamide. Using immunoSEQ multiplex PCR, the repertoire was profiled, and TCRdb retains in-frame clones only, with some absent. Observed in the sample are some 40,000 clones, none of them singletons. The specimen sequenced was PBMCs. These receptors came from a man aged 40-49 years in good health, CMV-negative, and a related stem cell transplant donor.

This clone was seen many times. The CDR3 region is CASSLPGGSYNEQFF. DNA of the CDR3: TGCGCCAGCAGCTTGCCGGGGGGCTCCTACAATGAGCAGTTCTTC. The chain carries TRBV4-1 and TRBJ2-1; 7 positions agree with TRBD2. Germline CDR1 reads MGHRA; CDR2 reads YSYEKL. V lost 5 bases to trimming and J lost 0 bases; unmatched junction nucleotides: 4. The CDR3 consists of 15 residues.

This clone occurred many times. The chain is built from TRBV7-9 and TRBJ2-7; TRBD2 matches at 9 bases. The V and J ends lost 5 bases and 7 bases, in that order; junction bases with no gene match: 9. Germline CDR1 SEHNR, CDR2 FQNEAQ (reference sequence). This CDR3 is 14 amino acids long. This chain's CDR3 is CASSKGTSKGEQYV. DNA for the CDR3: TGTGCCAGCAGCAAAGGGACTAGCAAAGGTGAGCAGTACGTC.

The chain uses TRBV7-2 and TRBJ2-5; 14 bases are shared with TRBD2. The CDR3 is 16 residues long. V lost 4 bases to trimming and J lost 4 bases; unmatched junction nucleotides: 5. Germline V gene sequence: CDR1 SGHTA, CDR2 FQGNSA. The CDR3 DNA follows: TGTGCCAGCAGCTCCCTCGGGACTAGCGGGAGAGAGACCCAGTACTTC. It yields the protein CASSSLGTSGRETQYF.

This clone was seen repeatedly, ten times or more. The chain couples TRBV6-5 to TRBJ2-7, with 10 positions matching TRBD1. Trimming cost V 6 bases and J 2 bases; bases outside gene matches: 7. Germline CDR1 is MNHEY and CDR2 is SVGAGI. CDR3 length: 15 residues. CDR3 protein: CASRLTGGEAYEQYF. The CDR3 DNA follows: TGTGCCAGCAGACTGACAGGGGGCGAAGCCTACGAGCAGTACTTC.

In this sample, this clone turned up many times. The chain joins TRBV30 to TRBJ2-7; D may be TRBD1 (6 bases). This CDR3 comprises 12 residues. V was trimmed by 2 bases and J by 4 bases, leaving 9 bases between them. Looked up from germline, CDR1 is GTSNPN and CDR2 is SVGIG (reference sequence). The CDR3 DNA is TGTGCCTGGAGTAAAGGGACATACGAGCAGTACGTC. It codes for CAWSKGTYEQYV.

This clone was seen a handful of times. V usage is TRBV4-2 and J usage is TRBJ2-3; TRBD2 matches 9 bases. Germline CDR1 reads LGHNA; CDR2 reads YNFKEQ. V trimming: 0 bases; J trimming: 3 bases; junction bases outside the gene matches: 7. The CDR3 consists of 17 residues. Here the CDR3 DNA reads TGTGCCAGCAGCCAAGAATCTGCGGGAGGGCCGACAGATACGCAGTATTTT. Its protein product is CASSQESAGGPTDTQYF.

The table lists this clone with many counts. J is TRBJ1-3 and V is TRBV11-1, with D possibly TRBD1 on 6 matching bases. The V end was cut by 5 bases, the J end by 4 bases, with 12 bases between. CDR3 length: 14 amino acids. The V gene's germline CDR1 is SGHAT and CDR2 FQDESV (reference sequence). The CDR3 DNA reads TGTGCCAGCAGCCAACAGGGTTTCGGAAACACCATATATTTT. This sequence encodes CASSQQGFGNTIYF.

This clone was detected many times. This chain joins TRBV10-3 and TRBJ1-6; possible D gene TRBD1, 6 bases. Germline CDR1 reads ENHRY; CDR2 reads SYGVKD. V was clipped by 3 bases and J by 4 bases, with 13 bases between them. There are 16 residues in the CDR3. The CDR3 is CAISDNTGMYNSPLHF. In DNA form, the CDR3 reads TGTGCCATCAGTGATAACACAGGGATGTATAATTCACCCCTCCACTTT.

This clone has at least ten counts. This chain joins TRBV19 and TRBJ2-7, with 9 nucleotides matching TRBD1. The CDR3 contains 15 residues. The germline gives CDR1 LNHDA, CDR2 SQIVND (reference sequence). V lost 3 bases to trimming and J lost 5 bases; unmatched junction nucleotides: 8. In DNA, the CDR3 is TGTGCCAGTAGTATCCTGGGACAGGGAGTCGACGAGCAGTACGTC. Protein product: CASSILGQGVDEQYV.

This clone was counted at least ten times. This chain joins TRBV14 and TRBJ2-2; D ambiguous. Deletions cut 1 base from V and 1 base from J, with 4 bases between. CDR1 is SGHDN, CDR2 FVKESK, per germline. This CDR3 has 14 residues. The CDR3 DNA is TGTGCCAGCAGCCAAGGTCAGAACACCGGGGAGCTGTTTTTT. This encodes CASSQGQNTGELFF.